These T cell receptor beta chains were read from a single sample in a study of shared clonotypes between healthy human individuals. Sequencing used immunoSEQ multiplex PCR; TCRdb keeps in-frame clones, though not all of them. The sample shows roughly 2,500,000 clones, more than 85% of them seen only once. The sample comprised naive CD4+ T cells from PBMCs. The receptors here all came from a man between 18 and 35 years old in good health. Some clones in this sample may be carry-over from other donors' samples. Both conserved end residues are part of each CDR3. Fields, in order: V gene, J gene, D gene, clone size, CDR3 protein, CDR3 DNA. A D gene is named only where the DNA matches it firmly. Part of the rows lack a size; the others show once, few, many or a class for expanded clones.

>TRBV11-2|TRBJ2-1|-|-
CASSLGRNNEQFF
TGTGCCAGCAGCTTAGGCAGAAACAATGAGCAGTTCTTC
>TRBV6-1|TRBJ1-1|-|-
CASSQLVSTEAFF
TGTGCCAGCAGCCAACTGGTTTCCACTGAAGCTTTCTTT
>TRBV5-8|TRBJ2-7|-|-
CASSAYMEQYF
TGTGCCAGCAGCGCATATATGGAGCAGTACTTC
>TRBV11-3|TRBJ2-1|TRBD1|-
CASSAGTGSDEQFF
TGTGCCAGCAGCGCCGGGACAGGGAGCGATGAGCAGTTCTTC
>TRBV5-1|TRBJ1-6|-|-
CASSIQGIHNSPLHF
TGCGCCAGCAGCATCCAGGGTATCCATAATTCACCCCTCCACTTT
>TRBV6-1|TRBJ1-2|-|once
CASSGDGGFYGYTF
TGTGCCAGCAGTGGAGACGGAGGTTTCTATGGCTACACCTTC
>TRBV7-2|TRBJ1-1|-|-
CASSLVVWGGTEAFF
TGTGCCAGCAGCTTAGTTGTTTGGGGTGGGACTGAAGCTTTCTTT
>TRBV6-1|TRBJ1-1|-|-
CASLQGRGAEAFF
TGTGCCAGCTTACAGGGTAGAGGGGCTGAAGCTTTCTTT
>TRBV15|TRBJ2-7|-|-
CATSRVPVYEQYF
TGTGCCACCAGCAGAGTCCCCGTCTACGAGCAGTACTTC
>TRBV27|TRBJ1-2|-|-
CASSNRDGGYGYTF
TGTGCCAGCAGTAACAGGGACGGGGGCTATGGCTACACCTTC
>TRBV28|TRBJ2-5|TRBD2|-
CASSYPGGRAGETQYF
TGTGCCAGCAGTTATCCGGGCGGGAGGGCCGGAGAGACCCAGTACTTC
>TRBV18|TRBJ1-1|TRBD1|-
CASSPQGDTEAFF
TGTGCCAGCTCACCCCAGGGGGATACTGAAGCTTTCTTT
>TRBV5-6|TRBJ1-1|-|-
CASSSPWGVGTEAFF
TGTGCCAGCAGCTCCCCTTGGGGGGTTGGGACTGAAGCTTTCTTT
>TRBV14|TRBJ1-3|-|once
CASSQDAPGAATGNTIYF
TGTGCCAGCAGCCAAGATGCACCGGGGGCGGCTACTGGAAACACCATATATTTT
>TRBV29-1|TRBJ2-4|-|-
CSVVSGFAKNIQYF
TGCAGCGTTGTGTCCGGGTTCGCCAAAAACATTCAGTACTTC
>TRBV11-2|TRBJ1-4|TRBD1|-
CASSLRTGVEKLFF
TGTGCCAGCAGCTTGAGGACAGGGGTTGAAAAACTGTTTTTT
>TRBV6-5|TRBJ1-1|TRBD1|once
CASGGRGLNTEAFF
TGTGCCAGCGGGGGGAGGGGGCTGAACACTGAAGCTTTCTTT
>TRBV7-8|TRBJ2-7|-|-
CASSLVAHEQYF
TGTGCCAGCAGCTTAGTAGCTCACGAGCAGTACTTC